This record looks at one TCR beta chain sequence and its context. Its antigen specificity is not known. The sample holds no much larger clone one base away, and base qualities are not on file. These data belong to a study of blood T cell repertoires in COVID-19 (TCRdb year 2020). A note on the overall study: Samples from collaborators originated in the United States, Italy and Spain and spanned both the acute and convalescent phases of COVID-19. The prospective study material was composed of cDNA or gDNA derived from T cells, B-cell-depleted T cells, or PBMCs. Subjects who had been exposed to COVID-19, were actively infected with it, or had recovered from it provided the deeply sampled blood TCRbeta repertoires that made up the dataset. The repertoires were released in a freely available public database meant as a resource for research on the immune response to SARS-CoV-2. The samples were drawn from two sources: the first 160 participants of the ongoing ImmuneRACE study, and fewer than 1,500 subjects contributed by 6 global collaborators. The sample metadata nearly always contained a de-identified subject ID, COVID-19 status, age in years and sex. Where available, HLA class I and class II types were obtained from metadata supplied by the sample provider rather than from assay-based typing.

From a lookup of the germline V gene, CDR1 and CDR2 are SGDLS and YYNGEE. After removal of 4 bases from V and 1 base from J, the junction retains 4 bases not matched to a gene. The CDR3 contains 17 residues, cysteine and phenylalanine counted. Only the CDR3 region is kept as DNA, spanning 51 bases read in frame from base 1. Each collaborating institution followed its own protocols to collect whole blood in K2EDTA tubes. For TCRbeta analysis, collaborators shipped samples in one of three forms: frozen whole blood, isolated PBMCs, or DNA extracted from either of those sample types. The immunoSEQ Assay, a bias-controlled multiplex PCR, was used to amplify TCRbeta CDR3 regions from genomic DNA. As for how the authors treated the data: The number of nucleated cells in each sample was estimated by amplification of reference gene primers within the assay. To quantify the absolute abundance of each unique TCRbeta CDR3 rearrangement, sequence reads were collapsed and filtered. For each sample, productive Simpson clonality was calculated by taking the square root of Simpson's diversity index across productive rearrangements. TCRdb holds this immuneACCESS table with in-frame rearrangements only. Some clones are missing; in checked studies, unresolved V genes explain under half, and the rest has no known cause. That table gives V, J and clone size, and the DNA gave D and trimming. For this sample there are 100,000 to 150,000 clones; 65% to 90% appear just once. The ten largest account for 20% to 30% of the sample.

Study-wide findings and limitations: The quantity of clinical and demographic metadata differed by source and by participant and was supplied without curation.

The sample was peripheral blood. This TCR was sampled from a woman older than 75 with acute or convalescent COVID-19. This receptor chain uses TRBV9 and TRBJ2-1; TRBD2 agrees with 14 junctional bases. This receptor carries the CDR3 CASSPWTSGGSYNEQFF. The DNA reads as follows: TGTGCCAGCAGCCCTTGGACTAGCGGGGGGTCCTACAATGAGCAGTTCTTC. Here the CDR3 is joined to the reference TRBV9 and TRBJ2-1 genes, and the full variable domain is: DSGVTQTPKHLITATGQRVTLRCSPRSGDLSVYWYQQSLDQGLQFLIQYYNGEERAKGNILERFSAQQFPDLHSELNLSSLELGDSALYFCASSPWTSGGSYNEQFFGPGTRLTVL.